This T cell receptor (beta chain) appears in the sequencing data of a study of blood T cell repertoires in COVID-19. Study summary: Acute and convalescent COVID-19 specimens originated in the United States, Italy and Spain.

Source study methods: Amplified reference gene primers provided the basis for estimating nucleated cell counts. TCRdb's table, derived via immunoSEQ multiplex PCR, lists solely in-frame clones and lacks some. V and J calls plus clone size are reproduced from that table; the DNA served to infer D and trimming. The sample has over 150,000 clones, more than 80% seen once. Germline V gene lookup returns CDR1 SGDLS and CDR2 YYNGEE. CDR3 length equals 14 residues. Trimming left V 4 bases short and J 6 bases short, with 16 bases between. The clonotype was recovered from a middle-aged man who had recovered from COVID-19. What was sequenced was PBMCs or T cells enriched from blood (not recorded which). The chain recombines TRBV9 with TRBJ1-1, with D possibly being TRBD1 (5 bases). CDR3 loop: CASSFTTGSAEAFF. The CDR3 DNA reads as TGTGCCAGCAGCTTCACAACAGGATCGGCTGAAGCTTTCTTT.